Below, one T cell receptor beta chain is given with its context. This clone's antigen is unknown. No qualities accompany the bases; no much larger clone lies one base away. The data originate from a study of T cell repertoires and Cas9 in healthy adults (dated by TCRdb to 2016 to 2019). Study-level background: Within the CD4 and CD8 compartments, SpCas9-reactive T cells were assessed for multi-effector potency, cytotoxicity and lineage determination. Preexisting T cell immunity against the Streptococcus pyogenes Cas9 nuclease (SpCas9) used in CRISPR gene editing was examined in the study.

Overall results and qualifications from the work: In vitro, the proliferation and function of SpCas9-reactive effector T cells were reported to be mitigated by SpCas9-reactive regulatory T cells.

The protocol used for the library was the immunoSEQ multiplex PCR assay. This is the immuneACCESS table as TCRdb keeps it, with only in-frame sequences that have V and J called. A part of the clones is gone; compared with another copy, unresolved V genes explain less than half, and the rest is unexplained. Across this sample there are tens of thousands of clones, with roughly nine tenths seen only once. The top ten hold roughly 1.5% of the sample. Healthy humans were used as donors in the study. The TCR comes from a human donor in good health. The sample was CD4+ effector T cells (CD127+, CD25-, CD137-, CD154-) from PBMCs; culture status not recorded.

The nucleotide sequence is TGCGCCAGCAGCTTGGGTCTAGCGGGTTATTTCTCCTACAATGAGCAGTTCTTC. Translated, this is CASSLGLAGYFSYNEQFF. Recombination joined TRBV5-1 with TRBJ2-1; TRBD2 aligns with 8 central bases. Per the germline V gene, SGHRS is the CDR1 and YFSETQ is the CDR2. V loses 0 bases at its end and J loses 0 bases; junction bases beyond the gene matches: 8. The CDR3 runs 18 amino acids, cysteine and phenylalanine included. The DNA shown is the 54-base CDR3, in frame from base 1.